The rows below give T cell receptor beta chains drawn from one sample of a study of CD8 T cells in Susac syndrome. TCRdb re-called the immunoSEQ multiplex PCR reads with MiXCR, one entry per CDR3 protein. The top ten hold around 0.12% of the sample, which has 170,000 or so distinct CDR3 sequences, about 96% seen once. Sequenced sample: CD4+ T cells from PBMCs. These TCRs come from a human donor with Susac syndrome. The CDR3 runs from the conserved cysteine through the conserved F or W. The order of the fields is CDR3 DNA, CDR3 protein, clone size, V gene, J gene, D gene. The D gene is left open where the match is weak. Rows give clone size only sometimes, using once, few, many, or a class for an expanded clone.

DNA: TGTGCCAGCAGCGTCAGGGAGATCTACGAGCAGTACTTC; CDR3: CASSVREIYEQYF; size: .; V: TRBV2; J: TRBJ2-7; D: .
DNA: TGTGCCAGCAGCTACGGGACAGCCAATTCACCCCTCCACTTT; CDR3: CASSYGTANSPLHF; size: .; V: TRBV28; J: TRBJ1-6; D: TRBD1
DNA: TGTGCCAGCAGCATCGATGTAGCGGGAAGCTCCTACGAGCAGTACTTC; CDR3: CASSIDVAGSSYEQYF; size: .; V: TRBV7-9; J: TRBJ2-7; D: TRBD2
DNA: TGTGCCACCAGCAGAGAGCCCTCGGAGACCCAGTACTTC; CDR3: CATSREPSETQYF; size: once; V: TRBV15; J: TRBJ2-5; D: .
DNA: TGCAGCGGAGACTGGAACACTGAAGCTTTCTTT; CDR3: CSGDWNTEAFF; size: .; V: TRBV29-1; J: TRBJ1-1; D: .
DNA: TGTGCCAGCAGTTTCCCCCTGGACAGCCCGAGCACAGATACGCAGTATTTT; CDR3: CASSFPLDSPSTDTQYF; size: .; V: TRBV28; J: TRBJ2-3; D: .
DNA: TGTGCCTGGTCTAGGGACTCCTACGAGCAGTACTTC; CDR3: CAWSRDSYEQYF; size: .; V: TRBV30; J: TRBJ2-7; D: .
DNA: TGTGCCAGCAGTTTGGTTGGGACCCAGTACTTC; CDR3: CASSLVGTQYF; size: few; V: TRBV28; J: TRBJ2-5; D: .
DNA: TGTGCCAGCAGCCCTACCAATCGCGGGGAGCTGTTTTTT; CDR3: CASSPTNRGELFF; size: .; V: TRBV7-3; J: TRBJ2-2; D: .
DNA: TGCAGCGTGCGGGGGTCAGCCTACAATGAGCAGTTCTTC; CDR3: CSVRGSAYNEQFF; size: .; V: TRBV29-1; J: TRBJ2-1; D: TRBD2
DNA: TGTGCCAGCTCACCACCGGTCCAGGGAACGTCTAACAATGAGCAGTTCTTC; CDR3: CASSPPVQGTSNNEQFF; size: once; V: TRBV18; J: TRBJ2-1; D: .
DNA: TGCAGCGTTGGAGACAGTGGGATTCAGTACTTC; CDR3: CSVGDSGIQYF; size: .; V: TRBV29-1; J: TRBJ2-4; D: .
DNA: TGTGCCACCAGTGACCCCCGGACAGAGCGATACAATGAGCAGTTCTTC; CDR3: CATSDPRTERYNEQFF; size: once; V: TRBV24-1; J: TRBJ2-1; D: .
DNA: TGCGCCAGCAGCTACGAGGGACTACCCTACAATGAGCAGTTCTTC; CDR3: CASSYEGLPYNEQFF; size: .; V: TRBV5-1; J: TRBJ2-1; D: TRBD2
DNA: TGCGCCAGCAGGGCGGGGTCAGGGTGGAAAGGCTACACCTTC; CDR3: CASRAGSGWKGYTF; size: .; V: TRBV4-3; J: TRBJ1-2; D: .
DNA: TGCGCCAGCAGCCAAGGAGGAGAGCAGTTCTTC; CDR3: CASSQGGEQFF; size: .; V: TRBV4-1; J: TRBJ2-1; D: .
DNA: TGTGCCAGCAGCCGATCCAGGGGAAGGACCGGGGAGCTGTTTTTT; CDR3: CASSRSRGRTGELFF; size: .; V: TRBV6-2/TRBV6-3; J: TRBJ2-2; D: .
DNA: TGCAGCGCGGGACTAGGTAATGAGCAGTTCTTC; CDR3: CSAGLGNEQFF; size: .; V: TRBV29-1; J: TRBJ2-1; D: TRBD2
DNA: TGTGCCAGCAGTACGACTAGGGAGACCCAGTACTTC; CDR3: CASSTTRETQYF; size: .; V: TRBV2; J: TRBJ2-5; D: .